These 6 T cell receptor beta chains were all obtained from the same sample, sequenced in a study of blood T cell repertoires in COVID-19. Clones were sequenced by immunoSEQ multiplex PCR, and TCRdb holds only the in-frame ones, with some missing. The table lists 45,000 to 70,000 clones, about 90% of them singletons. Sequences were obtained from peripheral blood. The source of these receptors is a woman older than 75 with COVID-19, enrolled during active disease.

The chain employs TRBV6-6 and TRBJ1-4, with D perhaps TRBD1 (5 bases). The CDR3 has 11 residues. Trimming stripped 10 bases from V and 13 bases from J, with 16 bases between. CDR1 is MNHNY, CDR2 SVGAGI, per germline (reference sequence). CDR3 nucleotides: TGTGCCACCTCCCCAAGTAGGGGACTGTTTTTT. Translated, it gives CATSPSRGLFF.

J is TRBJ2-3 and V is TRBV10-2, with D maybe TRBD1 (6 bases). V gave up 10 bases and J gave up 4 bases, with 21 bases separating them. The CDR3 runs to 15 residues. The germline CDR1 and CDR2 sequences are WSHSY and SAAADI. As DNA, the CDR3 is TGCGCCACCGCAGCATCGAGAGGGGGAGCAGATACGCAGTATTTT. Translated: CATAASRGGADTQYF.

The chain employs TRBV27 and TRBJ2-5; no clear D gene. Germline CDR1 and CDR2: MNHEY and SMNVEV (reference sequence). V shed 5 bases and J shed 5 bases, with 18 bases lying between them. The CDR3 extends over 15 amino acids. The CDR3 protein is CASSPFRWAPETQYF. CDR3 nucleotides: TGTGCCAGCAGTCCATTCCGTTGGGCCCCCGAGACCCAGTACTTC.

This chain's CDR3 is CASSIWGVSADTQYF. CDR3 coding DNA: TGTGCCAGCAGCATTTGGGGGGTCTCTGCAGATACGCAGTATTTT. V gene TRBV6-5 combines with J gene TRBJ2-3; possible D gene TRBD2, 6 bases. CDR3 size: 15 residues. V was trimmed by 6 bases and J by 4 bases, leaving 17 bases between them. Germline V gene data show CDR1 as MNHEY and CDR2 as SVGAGI.

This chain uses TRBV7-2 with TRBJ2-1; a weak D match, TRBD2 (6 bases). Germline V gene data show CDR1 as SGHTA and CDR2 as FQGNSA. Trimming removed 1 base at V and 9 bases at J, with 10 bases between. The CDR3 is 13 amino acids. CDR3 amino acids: CASSLVFGGEQFF. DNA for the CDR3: TGTGCCAGCAGCTTAGTTTTCGGGGGTGAGCAGTTCTTC.

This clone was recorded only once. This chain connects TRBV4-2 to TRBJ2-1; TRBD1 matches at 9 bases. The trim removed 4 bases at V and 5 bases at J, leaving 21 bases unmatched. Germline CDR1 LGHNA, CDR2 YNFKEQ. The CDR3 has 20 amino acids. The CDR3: CASSLVTGTGSVISHNEQFF. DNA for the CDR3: TGTGCCAGCAGCCTAGTAACCGGGACAGGGTCTGTTATTTCCCACAATGAGCAGTTCTTC.